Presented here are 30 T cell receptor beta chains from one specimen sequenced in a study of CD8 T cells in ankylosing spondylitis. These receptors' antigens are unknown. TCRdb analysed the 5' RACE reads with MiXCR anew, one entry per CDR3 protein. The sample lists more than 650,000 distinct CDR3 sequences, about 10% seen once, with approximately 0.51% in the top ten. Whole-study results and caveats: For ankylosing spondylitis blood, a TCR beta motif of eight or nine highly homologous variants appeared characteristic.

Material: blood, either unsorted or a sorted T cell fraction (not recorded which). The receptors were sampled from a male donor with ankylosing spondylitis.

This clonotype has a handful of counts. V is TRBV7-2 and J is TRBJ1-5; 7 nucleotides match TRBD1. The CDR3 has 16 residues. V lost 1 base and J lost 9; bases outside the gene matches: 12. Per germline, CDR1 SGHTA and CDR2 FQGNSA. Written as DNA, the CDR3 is TGTGCCAGCAGCTTAGAGCCGAGACAGGGAGGATCGCCCCAGCATTTT. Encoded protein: CASSLEPRQGGSPQHF.

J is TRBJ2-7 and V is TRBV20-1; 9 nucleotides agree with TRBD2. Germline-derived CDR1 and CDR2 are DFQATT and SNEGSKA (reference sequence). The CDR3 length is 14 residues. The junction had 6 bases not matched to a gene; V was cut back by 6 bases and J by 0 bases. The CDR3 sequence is CSAILAGSSYEQYF. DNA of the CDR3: TGCAGTGCAATCCTAGCGGGAAGCTCCTACGAGCAGTACTTC.

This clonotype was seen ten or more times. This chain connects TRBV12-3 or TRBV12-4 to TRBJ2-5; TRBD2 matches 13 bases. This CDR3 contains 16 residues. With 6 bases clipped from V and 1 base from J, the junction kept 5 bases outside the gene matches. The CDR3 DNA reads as TGTGCCAGCAGGCGGACTAGCGGGAGTCCCCAAGAGACCCAGTACTTC. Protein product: CASRRTSGSPQETQYF.

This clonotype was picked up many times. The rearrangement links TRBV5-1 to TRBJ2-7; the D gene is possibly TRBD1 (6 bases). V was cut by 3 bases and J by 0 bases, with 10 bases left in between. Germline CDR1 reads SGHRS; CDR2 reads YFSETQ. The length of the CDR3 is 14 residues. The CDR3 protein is CASSSTGTSYEQYF. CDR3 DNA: TGCGCCAGCAGCTCTACAGGGACCTCCTACGAGCAGTACTTC.

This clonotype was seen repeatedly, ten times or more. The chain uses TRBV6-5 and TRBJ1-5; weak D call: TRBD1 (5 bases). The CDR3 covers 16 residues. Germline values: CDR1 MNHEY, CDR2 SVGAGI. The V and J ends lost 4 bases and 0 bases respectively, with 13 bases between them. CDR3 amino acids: CASSLKEGYSNQPQHF. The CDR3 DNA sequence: TGTGCCAGCAGTTTAAAGGAGGGGTATAGCAATCAGCCCCAGCATTTT.

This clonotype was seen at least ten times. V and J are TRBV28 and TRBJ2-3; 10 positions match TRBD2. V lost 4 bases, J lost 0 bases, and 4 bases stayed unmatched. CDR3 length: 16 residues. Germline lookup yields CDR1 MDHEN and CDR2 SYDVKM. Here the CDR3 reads CASSSLAGVSTDTQYF. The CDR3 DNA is TGTGCCAGCAGTTCTCTAGCGGGAGTCAGCACAGATACGCAGTATTTT. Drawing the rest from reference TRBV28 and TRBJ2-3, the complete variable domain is DVKVTQSSRYLVKRTGEKVFLECVQDMDHENMFWYRQDPGLGLRLIYFSYDVKMKEKGDIPEGYSVSREKKERFSLILESASTNQTSMYLCASSSLAGVSTDTQYFGPGTRLTVL.

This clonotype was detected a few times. CDR3: CASSKLAGGQDTQYF. CDR3 DNA sequence: TGTGCCAGCAGCAAGCTAGCGGGGGGGCAAGATACGCAGTATTTT. This chain uses TRBV11-1 with TRBJ2-3, with TRBD2 matching 12 bases. V lost 5 bases to trimming and J lost 5 bases; unmatched junction nucleotides: 5. Germline loops: CDR1 SGHAT, CDR2 FQDESV (reference sequence). This CDR3 spans 15 amino acids.

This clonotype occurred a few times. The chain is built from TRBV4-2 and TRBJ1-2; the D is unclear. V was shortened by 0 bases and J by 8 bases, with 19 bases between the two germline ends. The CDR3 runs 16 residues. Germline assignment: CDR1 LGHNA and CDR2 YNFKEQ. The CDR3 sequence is CASSQERSRPMEGYTF. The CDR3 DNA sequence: TGTGCCAGCAGCCAAGAGAGGTCCAGGCCTATGGAGGGCTACACCTTC.

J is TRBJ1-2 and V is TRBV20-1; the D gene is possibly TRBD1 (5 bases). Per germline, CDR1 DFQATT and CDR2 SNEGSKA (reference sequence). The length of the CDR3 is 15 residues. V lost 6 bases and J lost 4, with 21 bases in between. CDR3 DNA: TGCAGTGCCCCCCCCGCGGGGACCCTGGGCTATGGCTACACCTTC. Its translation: CSAPPAGTLGYGYTF.

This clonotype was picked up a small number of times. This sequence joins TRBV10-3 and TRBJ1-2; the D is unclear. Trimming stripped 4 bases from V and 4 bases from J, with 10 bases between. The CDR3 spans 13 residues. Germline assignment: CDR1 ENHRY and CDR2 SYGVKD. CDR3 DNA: TGTGCCATCAGTGTGTCTGAGGGCTATGGCTACACCTTC. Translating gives CAISVSEGYGYTF.

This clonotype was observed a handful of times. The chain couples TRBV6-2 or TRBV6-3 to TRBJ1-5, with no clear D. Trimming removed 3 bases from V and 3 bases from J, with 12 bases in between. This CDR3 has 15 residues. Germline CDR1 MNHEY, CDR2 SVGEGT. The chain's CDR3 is CASSYSYMTNQPQHF. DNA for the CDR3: TGTGCCAGCAGTTATAGTTATATGACCAATCAGCCCCAGCATTTT.

The CDR3 bases are TGCAGTGCTAGAGATATTGATACAGGGGCATGGACTGAAGCTTTCTTT. It translates to CSARDIDTGAWTEAFF. The chain carries TRBV20-1 and TRBJ1-1, with TRBD1 identical over 7 bases. This CDR3 is 16 amino acids long. V trimming: 0 bases; J trimming: 5 bases; junction bases outside the gene matches: 12. Germline loops: CDR1 DFQATT, CDR2 SNEGSKA (reference sequence).

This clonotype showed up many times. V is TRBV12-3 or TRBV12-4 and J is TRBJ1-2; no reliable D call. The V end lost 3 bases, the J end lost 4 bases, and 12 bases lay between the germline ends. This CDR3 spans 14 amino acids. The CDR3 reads CASSLREIGYGYTF. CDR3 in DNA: TGTGCCAGCAGTTTGCGGGAAATAGGCTATGGCTACACCTTC.

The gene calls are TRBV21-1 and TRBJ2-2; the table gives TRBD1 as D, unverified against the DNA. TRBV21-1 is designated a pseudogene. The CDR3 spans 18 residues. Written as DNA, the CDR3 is TGTGCCAGCAGCAAAGCGCTTCCGGGACAGAGGAACACCGGGGAGCTGTTTTTT. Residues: CASSKALPGQRNTGELFF.

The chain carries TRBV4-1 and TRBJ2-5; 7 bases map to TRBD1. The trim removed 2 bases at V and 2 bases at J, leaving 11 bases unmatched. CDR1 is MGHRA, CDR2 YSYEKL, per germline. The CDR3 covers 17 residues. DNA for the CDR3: TGCGCCAGCAGCCAAAAAAGAATGAGGGGGCTACAAGAGACCCAGTACTTC. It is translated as CASSQKRMRGLQETQYF.

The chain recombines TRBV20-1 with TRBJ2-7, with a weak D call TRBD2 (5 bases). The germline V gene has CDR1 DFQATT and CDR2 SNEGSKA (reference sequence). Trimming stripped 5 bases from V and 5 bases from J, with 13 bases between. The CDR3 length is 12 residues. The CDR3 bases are TGCAGTGCTGTATCGGGGTCCCACGAGCAGTACTTC. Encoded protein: CSAVSGSHEQYF.

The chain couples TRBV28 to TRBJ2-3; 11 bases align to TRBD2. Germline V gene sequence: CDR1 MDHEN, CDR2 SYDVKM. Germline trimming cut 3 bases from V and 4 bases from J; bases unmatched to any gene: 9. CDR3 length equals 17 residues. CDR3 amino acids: CASSLQLAGEGADTQYF. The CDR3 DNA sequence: TGTGCCAGCAGTTTGCAACTAGCGGGAGAGGGGGCAGATACGCAGTATTTT.

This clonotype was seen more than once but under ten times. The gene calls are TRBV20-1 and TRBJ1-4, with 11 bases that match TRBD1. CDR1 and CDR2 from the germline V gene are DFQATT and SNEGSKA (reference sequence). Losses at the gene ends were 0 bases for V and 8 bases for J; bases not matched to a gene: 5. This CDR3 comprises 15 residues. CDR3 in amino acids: CSARDFGTGGEKLFF. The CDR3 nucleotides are TGCAGTGCTAGAGATTTTGGGACAGGGGGAGAAAAACTGTTTTTT.

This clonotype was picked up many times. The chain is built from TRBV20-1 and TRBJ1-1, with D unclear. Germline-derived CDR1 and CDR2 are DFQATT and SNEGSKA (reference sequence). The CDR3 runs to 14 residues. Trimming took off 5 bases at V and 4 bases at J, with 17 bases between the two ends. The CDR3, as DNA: TGCAGTGCTCCTAGAATCGGCGTGGGCACTGAAGCTTTCTTT. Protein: CSAPRIGVGTEAFF.

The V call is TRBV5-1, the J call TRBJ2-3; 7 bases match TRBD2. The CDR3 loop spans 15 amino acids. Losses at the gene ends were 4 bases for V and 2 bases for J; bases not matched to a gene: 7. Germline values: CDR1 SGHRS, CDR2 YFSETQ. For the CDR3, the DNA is TGCGCCAGCAGCCTGTCGGCGGGGGTCACAGATACGCAGTATTTT. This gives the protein CASSLSAGVTDTQYF.

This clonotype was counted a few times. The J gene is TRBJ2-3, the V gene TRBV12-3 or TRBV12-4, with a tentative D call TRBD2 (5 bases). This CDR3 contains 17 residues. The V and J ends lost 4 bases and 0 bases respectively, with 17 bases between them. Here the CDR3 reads CASSSIWRTPSTDTQYF. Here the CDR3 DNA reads TGTGCCAGCAGTTCTATTTGGAGGACTCCTAGCACAGATACGCAGTATTTT.

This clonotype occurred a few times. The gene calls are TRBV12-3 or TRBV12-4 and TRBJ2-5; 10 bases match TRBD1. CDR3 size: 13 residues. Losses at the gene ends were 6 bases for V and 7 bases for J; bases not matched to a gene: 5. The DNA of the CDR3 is TGTGCCAGCAGGGGACAGGGGAGTTCGACCCAGTACTTC. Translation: CASRGQGSSTQYF.

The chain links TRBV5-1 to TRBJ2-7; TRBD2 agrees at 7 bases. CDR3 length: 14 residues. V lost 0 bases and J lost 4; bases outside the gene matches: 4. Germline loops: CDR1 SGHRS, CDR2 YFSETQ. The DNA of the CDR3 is TGCGCCAGCAGCTTGGGCGGGAGCATGTACGAGCAGTACTTC. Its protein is CASSLGGSMYEQYF.

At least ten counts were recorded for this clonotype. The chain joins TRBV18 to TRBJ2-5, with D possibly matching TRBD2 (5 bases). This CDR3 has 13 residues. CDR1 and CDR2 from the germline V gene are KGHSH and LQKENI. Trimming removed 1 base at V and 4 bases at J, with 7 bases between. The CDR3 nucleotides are TGTGCCAGCTCACCACTCCGGGGAGAGACCCAGTACTTC. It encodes CASSPLRGETQYF.

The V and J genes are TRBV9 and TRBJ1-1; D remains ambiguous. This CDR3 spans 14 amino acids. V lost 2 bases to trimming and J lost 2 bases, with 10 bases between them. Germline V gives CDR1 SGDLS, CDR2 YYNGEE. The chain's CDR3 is CASSVLDGNTEAFF. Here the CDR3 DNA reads TGTGCCAGCAGCGTCCTTGACGGAAACACTGAAGCTTTCTTT.

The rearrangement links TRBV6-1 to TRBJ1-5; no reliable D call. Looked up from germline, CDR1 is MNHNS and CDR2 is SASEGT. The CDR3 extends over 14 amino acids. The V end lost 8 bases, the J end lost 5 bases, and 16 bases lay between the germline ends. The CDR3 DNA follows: TGTGCCAGCCGAGATAGGAGGAGGGATCAGCCCCAGCATTTT. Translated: CASRDRRRDQPQHF.

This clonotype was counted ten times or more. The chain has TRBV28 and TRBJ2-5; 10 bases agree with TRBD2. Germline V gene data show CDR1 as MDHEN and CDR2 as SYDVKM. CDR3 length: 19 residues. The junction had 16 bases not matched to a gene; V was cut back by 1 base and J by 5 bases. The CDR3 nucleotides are TGTGCCAGCAGTTTATCGATGGCCCGTGCTAGCGGGAGAGGGGAGACCCAGTACTTC. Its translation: CASSLSMARASGRGETQYF.

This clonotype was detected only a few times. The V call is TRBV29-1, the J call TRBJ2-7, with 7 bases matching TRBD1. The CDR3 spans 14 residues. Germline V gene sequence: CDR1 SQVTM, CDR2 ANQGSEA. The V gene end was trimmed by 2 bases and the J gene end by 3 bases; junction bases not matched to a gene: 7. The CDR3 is CSVESRPGGYEQYF. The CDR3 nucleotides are TGCAGCGTTGAATCGAGGCCAGGGGGCTACGAGCAGTACTTC.

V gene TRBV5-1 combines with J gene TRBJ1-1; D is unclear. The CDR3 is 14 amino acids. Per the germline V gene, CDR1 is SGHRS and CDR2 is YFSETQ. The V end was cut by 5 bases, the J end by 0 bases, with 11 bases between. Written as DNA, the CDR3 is TGCGCCAGCAGTCACTCGACGGTGAACACTGAAGCTTTCTTT. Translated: CASSHSTVNTEAFF.

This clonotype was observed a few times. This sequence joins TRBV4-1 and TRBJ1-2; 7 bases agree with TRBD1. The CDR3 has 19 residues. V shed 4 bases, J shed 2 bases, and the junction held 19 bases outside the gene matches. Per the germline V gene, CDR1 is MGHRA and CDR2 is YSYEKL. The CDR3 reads CASSLQKRQGEPSNYGYTF. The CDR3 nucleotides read TGCGCCAGCAGCCTACAAAAGAGACAGGGAGAACCCAGCAACTATGGCTACACCTTC.